Listed below are T cell receptor beta chains from one sample, sequenced in a study of cytomegalovirus exposure and HLA in healthy donors. Measured with immunoSEQ multiplex PCR; TCRdb has only the in-frame clones, and not every one. Here the sample spans 70,000 to 85,000 clones, 65% to 75% being singletons. The sequencing sample was made of PBMCs. The receptors stem from a man aged 35 to 55 in good health and CMV-seropositive. The CDR3 runs from the conserved cysteine through the conserved F or W. Size tells how often a clone was seen (once, few, many) or the class of an expanded clone, and some rows leave it out.

j_call v_call clone_size cdr3_aa
TRBJ2-5 TRBV6-6 once CASTPTGSGGTQYF
TRBJ1-5 TRBV4-2 few CASSQGETGGGQPQHF
TRBJ2-7 TRBV4-2 few CASSPTQAGSSYEQYF
TRBJ1-2 TRBV19 - CASRKDSYGYTF
TRBJ2-3 TRBV11-3 - CASSLRHLTDTQYF
TRBJ2-5 TRBV4-2 few CASSQDETSLRTQYF
TRBJ2-4 TRBV7-2 - CASSLVSGDQYF
TRBJ2-2 TRBV30 - CAWTLAGAPTGELFF
TRBJ1-5 TRBV4-1 - CASSNRDRSNQPQHF
TRBJ2-2 TRBV11-2 few CASTRGANTGELFF
TRBJ2-5 TRBV6-1 once CASSVTGFQETQYF
TRBJ2-2 TRBV28 - CASSWDRMNTGELFF
TRBJ1-1 TRBV7-9 - CASSSGTGNTEAFF
TRBJ1-2 TRBV5-1 - CASSLTGYGYTF
TRBJ1-4 TRBV19 few CASSTGGRPNEKLFF
TRBJ1-1 TRBV6-5 few CASRVGGGTEAFF
TRBJ1-1 TRBV14 - CASRKLGGVLNTEAFF